These T cell receptor beta chains were read from a single sample in a study of yellow fever vaccine responses in identical twins. TCRdb independently ran MiXCR on the RT-PCR reads; one entry per CDR3 protein. This sample has 4,500 to 5,500 distinct CDR3 sequences; 70% to 90% occur once, and the top ten carry about 2.9%. The source material was T cells from blood (PBMCs), unsorted or a sorted subset (not recorded which), sampled before or after yellow fever vaccination (not recorded which). The origin of the receptors is a woman between 18 and 29 years old who received the yellow fever vaccine. The CDR3 runs from the conserved cysteine through the conserved F or W. D genes are given only for firm matches. Some rows have no size entry. The others give once, few or many, or a class for an expanded clone.

j_call: TRBJ2-7
d_call: TRBD2
v_call: TRBV12-3/TRBV12-4
clone_size: NA
cdr3_aa: CASMVGSGRAEDEQYF
cdr3_nt: TGTGCCAGCATGGTGGGGAGCGGGAGGGCAGAAGACGAGCAGTACTTC

j_call: TRBJ1-5
d_call: NA
v_call: TRBV20-1
clone_size: NA
cdr3_aa: CSARTDRANQPQHF
cdr3_nt: TGCAGTGCTAGAACCGACAGAGCCAATCAGCCCCAGCATTTT

j_call: TRBJ2-1
d_call: TRBD1
v_call: TRBV6-1
clone_size: NA
cdr3_aa: CASREGQGALNEQFF
cdr3_nt: TGTGCCAGCAGGGAAGGACAGGGGGCTTTGAATGAGCAGTTCTTC

j_call: TRBJ1-1
d_call: NA
v_call: TRBV10-2
clone_size: NA
cdr3_aa: CASMFGGNQGAFF
cdr3_nt: TGCGCCAGCATGTTCGGGGGGAACCAAGGAGCTTTCTTT

j_call: TRBJ1-2
d_call: NA
v_call: TRBV28
clone_size: NA
cdr3_aa: CASSWRQAKANYGYTF
cdr3_nt: TGTGCCAGCAGTTGGAGACAGGCAAAAGCTAACTATGGCTACACCTTC

j_call: TRBJ1-4
d_call: NA
v_call: TRBV6-6
clone_size: once
cdr3_aa: CATSPSEKLFF
cdr3_nt: TGTGCCACTTCTCCTAGCGAAAAACTGTTTTTT

j_call: TRBJ2-5
d_call: NA
v_call: TRBV10-3
clone_size: NA
cdr3_aa: CATSRGGVETQYF
cdr3_nt: TGTGCCACCAGCAGGGGGGGCGTAGAGACCCAGTACTTC

j_call: TRBJ2-3
d_call: NA
v_call: TRBV4-2
clone_size: NA
cdr3_aa: CASSPRPPVEADTQYF
cdr3_nt: TGTGCCAGCAGCCCCCGCCCCCCGGTAGAAGCAGATACGCAGTATTTT

j_call: TRBJ1-6
d_call: NA
v_call: TRBV28
clone_size: NA
cdr3_aa: CASSLGQYNSPLHF
cdr3_nt: TGTGCCAGCAGTTTAGGACAGTACAATTCACCCCTCCACTTT

j_call: TRBJ2-5
d_call: NA
v_call: TRBV12-3/TRBV12-4
clone_size: NA
cdr3_aa: CASSLGIEETQYF
cdr3_nt: TGTGCCAGCAGTTTGGGGATAGAAGAGACCCAGTACTTC

j_call: TRBJ1-1
d_call: NA
v_call: TRBV28
clone_size: NA
cdr3_aa: CAASAAMNTEAFF
cdr3_nt: TGTGCGGCATCGGCAGCGATGAACACTGAAGCTTTCTTT

j_call: TRBJ2-5
d_call: NA
v_call: TRBV30
clone_size: once
cdr3_aa: CAWRRDLGETQYF
cdr3_nt: TGTGCCTGGAGACGGGATTTGGGAGAGACCCAGTACTTC

j_call: TRBJ2-2
d_call: TRBD2
v_call: TRBV18
clone_size: NA
cdr3_aa: CASAGLATGELFF
cdr3_nt: TGTGCCAGCGCGGGACTAGCTACCGGGGAGCTGTTTTTT

j_call: TRBJ1-1
d_call: NA
v_call: TRBV11-2
clone_size: NA
cdr3_aa: CASSLAAVGMNTEAFF
cdr3_nt: TGTGCCAGCAGCCTCGCCGCGGTCGGGATGAACACTGAAGCTTTCTTT

j_call: TRBJ2-1
d_call: TRBD2
v_call: TRBV7-1
clone_size: NA
cdr3_aa: CASSSLRPWTSGIQFF
cdr3_nt: TGTGCCAGCAGCTCATTAAGGCCCTGGACTAGCGGGATACAGTTCTTC

j_call: TRBJ1-1
d_call: NA
v_call: TRBV11-1
clone_size: NA
cdr3_aa: CASRGPDRVNTEAFF
cdr3_nt: TGTGCCAGCAGAGGACCGGACAGAGTGAACACTGAAGCTTTCTTT

j_call: TRBJ1-5
d_call: NA
v_call: TRBV6-5
clone_size: NA
cdr3_aa: CASSYSGSNQPQHF
cdr3_nt: TGTGCCAGCAGTTACTCAGGGAGCAATCAGCCCCAGCATTTT

j_call: TRBJ2-1
d_call: NA
v_call: TRBV12-3/TRBV12-4
clone_size: NA
cdr3_aa: CASSLDRATLGNEQFF
cdr3_nt: TGTGCCAGCAGTTTAGACCGGGCCACCTTGGGCAATGAGCAGTTCTTC